The T cell receptor (beta chain) described here comes from a study of radiotherapy plus CTLA-4 blockade in lung cancer. Measured with immunoSEQ multiplex PCR; TCRdb has only the in-frame clones, and not every one. The sample includes around 70,000 clones, around nine tenths of them seen just once. This clonotype originated in a human donor with non-small cell lung cancer that progressed on radiotherapy plus ipilimumab. The sample in question was peripheral blood, obtained from a patient treated with radiotherapy plus ipilimumab.

The CDR3 sequence: CASSGTGGYSGNTIYF. The CDR3 DNA sequence: TGTGCCAGCAGTGGGACAGGGGGCTACTCTGGAAACACCATATATTTT. This chain links TRBV2 with TRBJ1-3, with TRBD1 matching 11 bases. The V and J ends lost 4 bases and 0 bases, in that order; junction bases with no gene match: 2. Germline assignment: CDR1 SNHLY and CDR2 FYNNEI. The CDR3 has 16 residues.